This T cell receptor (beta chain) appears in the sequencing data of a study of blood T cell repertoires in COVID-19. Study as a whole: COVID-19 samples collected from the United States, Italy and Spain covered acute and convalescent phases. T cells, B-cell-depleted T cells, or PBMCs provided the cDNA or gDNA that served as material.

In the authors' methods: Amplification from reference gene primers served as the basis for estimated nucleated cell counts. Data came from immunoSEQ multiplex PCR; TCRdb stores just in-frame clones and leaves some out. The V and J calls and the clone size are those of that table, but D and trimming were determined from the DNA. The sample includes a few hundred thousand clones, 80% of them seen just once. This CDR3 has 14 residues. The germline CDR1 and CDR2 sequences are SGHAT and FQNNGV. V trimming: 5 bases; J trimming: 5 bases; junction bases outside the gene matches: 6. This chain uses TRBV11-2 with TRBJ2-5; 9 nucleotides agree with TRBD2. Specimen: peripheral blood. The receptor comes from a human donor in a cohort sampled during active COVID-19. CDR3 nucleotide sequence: TGTGCCAGCAGCCCAGGGAGCGGGGGGGAGACCCAGTACTTC. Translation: CASSPGSGGETQYF.